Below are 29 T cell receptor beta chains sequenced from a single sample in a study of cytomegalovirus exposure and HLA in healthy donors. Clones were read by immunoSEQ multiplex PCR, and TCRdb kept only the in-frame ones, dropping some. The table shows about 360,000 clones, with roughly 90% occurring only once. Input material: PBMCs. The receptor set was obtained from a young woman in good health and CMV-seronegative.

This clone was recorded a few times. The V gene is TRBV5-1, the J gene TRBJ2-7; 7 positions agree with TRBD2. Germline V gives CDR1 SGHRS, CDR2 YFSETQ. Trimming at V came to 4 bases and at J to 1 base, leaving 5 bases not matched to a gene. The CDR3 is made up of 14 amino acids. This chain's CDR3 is CASSRTSQSYEQYF. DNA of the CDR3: TGCGCCAGCAGCCGGACTAGTCAATCCTACGAGCAGTACTTC.

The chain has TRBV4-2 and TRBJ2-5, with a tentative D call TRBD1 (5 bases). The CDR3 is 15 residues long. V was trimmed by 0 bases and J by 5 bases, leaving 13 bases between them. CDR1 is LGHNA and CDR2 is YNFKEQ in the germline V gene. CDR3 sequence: CASSQEKTAPETQYF. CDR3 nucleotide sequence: TGTGCCAGCAGCCAAGAGAAGACAGCCCCGGAGACCCAGTACTTC.

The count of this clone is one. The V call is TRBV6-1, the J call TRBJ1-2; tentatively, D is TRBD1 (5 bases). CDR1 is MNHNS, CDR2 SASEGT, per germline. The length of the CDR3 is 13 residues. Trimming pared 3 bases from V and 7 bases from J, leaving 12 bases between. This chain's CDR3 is CASSEGTPGGYTF. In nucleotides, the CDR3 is TGTGCCAGCAGTGAGGGGACTCCGGGTGGCTACACCTTC.

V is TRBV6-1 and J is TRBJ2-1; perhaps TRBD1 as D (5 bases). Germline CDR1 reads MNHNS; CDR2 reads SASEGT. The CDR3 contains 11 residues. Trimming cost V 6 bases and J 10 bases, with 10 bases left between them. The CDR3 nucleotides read TGTGCCAGCAGGGGGCGTGGGGAGCAGTTCTTC. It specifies CASRGRGEQFF.

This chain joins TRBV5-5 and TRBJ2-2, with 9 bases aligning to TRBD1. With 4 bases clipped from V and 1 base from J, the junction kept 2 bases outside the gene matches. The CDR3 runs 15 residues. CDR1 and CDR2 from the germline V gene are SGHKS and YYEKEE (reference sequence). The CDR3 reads CASSRTGVNTGELFF. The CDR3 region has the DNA TGTGCCAGCAGCCGGACAGGGGTGAACACCGGGGAGCTGTTTTTT.

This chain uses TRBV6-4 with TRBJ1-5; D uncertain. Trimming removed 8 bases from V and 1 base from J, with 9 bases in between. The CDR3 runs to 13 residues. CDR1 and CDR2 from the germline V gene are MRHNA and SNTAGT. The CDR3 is CASSTGSNQPQHF. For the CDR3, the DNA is TGTGCCAGCTCAACGGGAAGCAATCAGCCCCAGCATTTT.

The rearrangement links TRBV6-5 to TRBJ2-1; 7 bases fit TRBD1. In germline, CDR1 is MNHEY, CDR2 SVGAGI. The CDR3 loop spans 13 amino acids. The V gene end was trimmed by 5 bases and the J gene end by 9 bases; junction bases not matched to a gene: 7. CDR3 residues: CASSTDRKGEQFF. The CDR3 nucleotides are TGTGCCAGCAGTACGGACAGGAAGGGTGAGCAGTTCTTC.

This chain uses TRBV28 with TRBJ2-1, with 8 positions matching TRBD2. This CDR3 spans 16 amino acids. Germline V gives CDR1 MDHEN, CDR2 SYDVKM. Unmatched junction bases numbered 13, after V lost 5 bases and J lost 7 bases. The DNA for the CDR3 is TGTGCCAGCAGTGTAACCGGGACTAGTATTCTTAATGAGCAGTTCTTC. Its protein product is CASSVTGTSILNEQFF.

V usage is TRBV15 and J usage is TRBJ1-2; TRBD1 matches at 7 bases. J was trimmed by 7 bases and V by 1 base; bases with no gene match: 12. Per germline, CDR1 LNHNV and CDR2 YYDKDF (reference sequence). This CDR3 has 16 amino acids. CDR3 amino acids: CATSRGTGVPWGGYTF. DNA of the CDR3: TGTGCCACCAGCAGAGGAACAGGGGTCCCTTGGGGTGGCTACACCTTC. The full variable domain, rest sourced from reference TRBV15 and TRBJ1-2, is DAMVIQNPRYQVTQFGKPVTLSCSQTLNHNVMYWYQQKSSQAPKLLFHYYDKDFNNEADTPDNFQSRRPNTSFCFLDIRSPGLGDTAMYLCATSRGTGVPWGGYTFGSGTRLTVV.

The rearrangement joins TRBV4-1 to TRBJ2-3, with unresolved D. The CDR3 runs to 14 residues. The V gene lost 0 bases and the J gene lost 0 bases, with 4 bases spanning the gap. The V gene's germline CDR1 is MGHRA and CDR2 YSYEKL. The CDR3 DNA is TGCGCCAGCAGCCAAGATCCAAGCACAGATACGCAGTATTTT. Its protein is CASSQDPSTDTQYF.

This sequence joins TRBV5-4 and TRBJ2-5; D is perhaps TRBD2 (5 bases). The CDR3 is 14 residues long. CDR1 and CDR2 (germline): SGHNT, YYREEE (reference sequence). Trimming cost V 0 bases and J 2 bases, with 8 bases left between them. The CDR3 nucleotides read TGTGCCAGCAGCTTGGTCGGGAATCAAGAGACCCAGTACTTC. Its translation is CASSLVGNQETQYF.

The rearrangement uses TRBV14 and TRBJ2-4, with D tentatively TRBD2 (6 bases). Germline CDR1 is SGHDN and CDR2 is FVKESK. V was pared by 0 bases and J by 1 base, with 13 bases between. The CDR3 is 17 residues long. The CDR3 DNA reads TGTGCCAGCAGCCAAGACCGGTGGGGGGTGGCCAAAAACATTCAGTACTTC. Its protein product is CASSQDRWGVAKNIQYF.

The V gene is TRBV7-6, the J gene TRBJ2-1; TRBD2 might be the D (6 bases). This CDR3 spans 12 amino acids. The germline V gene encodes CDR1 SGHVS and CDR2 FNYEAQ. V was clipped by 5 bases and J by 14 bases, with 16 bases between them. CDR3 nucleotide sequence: TGTGCCAGCAGCCCCCGGGAGTTTTGGGAGTTCTTC. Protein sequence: CASSPREFWEFF.

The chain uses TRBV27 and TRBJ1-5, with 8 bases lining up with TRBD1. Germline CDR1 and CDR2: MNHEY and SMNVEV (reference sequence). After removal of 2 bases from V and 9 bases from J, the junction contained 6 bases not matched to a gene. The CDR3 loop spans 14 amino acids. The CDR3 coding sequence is TGTGCCAGCAGTTTAGGACAGGGCGTGGGGCCCCAGCATTTT. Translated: CASSLGQGVGPQHF.

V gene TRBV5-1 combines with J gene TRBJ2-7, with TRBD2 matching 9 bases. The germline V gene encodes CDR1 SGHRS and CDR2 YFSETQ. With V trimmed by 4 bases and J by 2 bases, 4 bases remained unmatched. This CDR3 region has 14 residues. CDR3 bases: TGCGCCAGCAGCACAGCGGGGGGCGCCTACGAGCAGTACTTC. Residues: CASSTAGGAYEQYF. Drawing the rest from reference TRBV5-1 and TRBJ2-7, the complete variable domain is KAGVTQTPRYLIKTRGQQVTLSCSPISGHRSVSWYQQTPGQGLQFLFEYFSETQRNKGNFPGRFSGRQFSNSRSEMNVSTLELGDSALYLCASSTAGGAYEQYFGPGTRLTVT.

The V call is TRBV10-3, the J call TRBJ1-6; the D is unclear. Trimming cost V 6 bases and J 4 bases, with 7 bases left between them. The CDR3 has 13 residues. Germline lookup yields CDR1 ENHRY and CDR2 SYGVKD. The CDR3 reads CAIRADYNSPLHF. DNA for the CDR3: TGTGCCATCAGGGCGGATTATAATTCACCCCTCCACTTT.

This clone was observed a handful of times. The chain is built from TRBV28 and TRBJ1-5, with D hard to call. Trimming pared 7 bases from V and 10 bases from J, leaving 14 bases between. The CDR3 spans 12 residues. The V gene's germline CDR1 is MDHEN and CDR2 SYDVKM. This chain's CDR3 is CASTTSTVPQHF. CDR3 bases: TGTGCCAGCACCACCTCAACTGTTCCCCAGCATTTT.

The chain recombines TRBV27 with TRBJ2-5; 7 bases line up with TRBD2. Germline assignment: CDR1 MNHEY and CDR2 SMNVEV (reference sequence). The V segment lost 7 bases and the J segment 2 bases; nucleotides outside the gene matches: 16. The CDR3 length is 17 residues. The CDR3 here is CASKTHVPREDQETQYF. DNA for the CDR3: TGTGCCAGCAAGACCCACGTCCCTCGGGAGGATCAAGAGACCCAGTACTTC.

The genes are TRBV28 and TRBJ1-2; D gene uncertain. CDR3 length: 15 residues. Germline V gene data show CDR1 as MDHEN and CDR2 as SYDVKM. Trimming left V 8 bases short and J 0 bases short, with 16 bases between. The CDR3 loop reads CASSAQSNTNYGYTF. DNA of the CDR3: TGTGCCAGCTCTGCACAGAGTAACACTAACTATGGCTACACCTTC.

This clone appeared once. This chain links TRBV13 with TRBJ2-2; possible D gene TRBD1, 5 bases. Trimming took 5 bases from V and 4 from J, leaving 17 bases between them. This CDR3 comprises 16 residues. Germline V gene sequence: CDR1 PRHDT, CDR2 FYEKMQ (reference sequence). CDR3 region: CASSPQGAYPTGELFF. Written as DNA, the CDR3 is TGTGCCAGCAGCCCTCAAGGGGCCTATCCCACCGGGGAGCTGTTTTTT.

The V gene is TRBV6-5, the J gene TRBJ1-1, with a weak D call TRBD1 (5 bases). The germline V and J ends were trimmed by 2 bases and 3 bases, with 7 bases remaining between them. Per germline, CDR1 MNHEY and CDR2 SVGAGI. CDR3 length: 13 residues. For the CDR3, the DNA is TGTGCCAGCAGTTACGGGGGGTACACTGAAGCTTTCTTT. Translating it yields CASSYGGYTEAFF.

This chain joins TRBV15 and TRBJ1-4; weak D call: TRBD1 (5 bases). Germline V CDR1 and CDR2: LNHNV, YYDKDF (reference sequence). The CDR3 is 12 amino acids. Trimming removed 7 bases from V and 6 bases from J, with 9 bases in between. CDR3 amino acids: CATTRGDEKLFF. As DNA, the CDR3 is TGTGCCACCACCCGGGGGGATGAAAAACTGTTTTTT. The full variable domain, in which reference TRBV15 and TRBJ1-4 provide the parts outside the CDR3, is DAMVIQNPRYQVTQFGKPVTLSCSQTLNHNVMYWYQQKSSQAPKLLFHYYDKDFNNEADTPDNFQSRRPNTSFCFLDIRSPGLGDTAMYLCATTRGDEKLFFGSGTQLSVL.

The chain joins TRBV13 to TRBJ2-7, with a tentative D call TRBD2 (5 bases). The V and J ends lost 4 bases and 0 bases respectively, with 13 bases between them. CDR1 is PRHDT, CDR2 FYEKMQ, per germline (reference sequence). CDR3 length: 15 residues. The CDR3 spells CASSSRVGSSYEQYF. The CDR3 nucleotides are TGTGCCAGCAGCTCCCGAGTTGGGAGCTCCTACGAGCAGTACTTC.

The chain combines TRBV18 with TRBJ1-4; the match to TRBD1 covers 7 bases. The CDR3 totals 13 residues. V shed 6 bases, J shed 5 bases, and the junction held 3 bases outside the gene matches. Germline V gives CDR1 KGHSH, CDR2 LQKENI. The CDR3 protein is CASSGDRNEKLFF. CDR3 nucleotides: TGTGCCAGCTCTGGGGACAGAAATGAAAAACTGTTTTTT. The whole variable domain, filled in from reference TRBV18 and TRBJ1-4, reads NAGVMQNPRHLVRRRGQEARLRCSPMKGHSHVYWYRQLPEEGLKFMVYLQKENIIDESGMPKERFSAEFPKEGPSILRIQQVVRGDSAAYFCASSGDRNEKLFFGSGTQLSVL.

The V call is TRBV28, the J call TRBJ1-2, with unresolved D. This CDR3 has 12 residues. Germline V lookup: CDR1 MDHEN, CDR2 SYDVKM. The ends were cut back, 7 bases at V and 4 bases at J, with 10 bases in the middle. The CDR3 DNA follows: TGTGCCAGCAACGGGGTTTCCTATGGCTACACCTTC. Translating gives CASNGVSYGYTF.

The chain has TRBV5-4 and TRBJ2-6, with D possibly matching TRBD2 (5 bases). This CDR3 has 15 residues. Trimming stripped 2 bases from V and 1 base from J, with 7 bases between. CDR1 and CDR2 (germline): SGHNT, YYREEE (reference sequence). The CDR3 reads CASSFEGSGANVLTF. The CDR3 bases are TGTGCCAGCAGCTTCGAGGGTTCTGGGGCCAACGTCCTGACTTTC.

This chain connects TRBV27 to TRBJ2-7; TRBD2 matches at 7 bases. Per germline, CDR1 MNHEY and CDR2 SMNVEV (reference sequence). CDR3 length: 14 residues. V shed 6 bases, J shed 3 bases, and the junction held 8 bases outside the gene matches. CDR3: CASSGLGLYYEQYF. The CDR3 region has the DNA TGTGCCAGCAGCGGACTAGGACTGTACTACGAGCAGTACTTC.

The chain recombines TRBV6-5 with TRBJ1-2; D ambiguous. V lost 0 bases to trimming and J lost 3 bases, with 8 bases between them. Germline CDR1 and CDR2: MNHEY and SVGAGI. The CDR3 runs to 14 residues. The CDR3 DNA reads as TGTGCCAGCAGTTACTCGGGCGCTTACTATGGCTACACCTTC. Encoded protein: CASSYSGAYYGYTF.

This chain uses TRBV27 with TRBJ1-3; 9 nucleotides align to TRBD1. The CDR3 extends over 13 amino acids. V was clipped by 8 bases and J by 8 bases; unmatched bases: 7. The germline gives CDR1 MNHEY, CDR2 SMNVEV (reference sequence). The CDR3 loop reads CASRDRVWDTIYF. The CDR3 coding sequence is TGTGCCAGCCGGGACAGGGTTTGGGACACCATATATTTT.